The clone carrying this T cell receptor beta chain was found once. What it recognizes is unknown. Any history of autoimmune disease or systemic immunosuppression disqualified patients. Germline loops: CDR1 MNHNY, CDR2 SVGAGI (reference sequence). V was pared by 4 bases and J by 4 bases, with 10 bases between. The CDR3 runs to 13 residues. These data originate in a study of OX40 agonist ivuxolimab in advanced cancers. Study overall: Patients received intravenous ivuxolimab every 2 weeks at 0.01 to 10 mg/kg. Findings and caveats of the study: Certain nonresponders additionally had low normalized T-cell clonal expansion. CD8+ T cells showed, on average, more clonal expansion than CD4+ cells.

This table comes from immunoSEQ multiplex PCR, and its TCRdb copy is limited to in-frame clones, with some not included. Among some 58,000 clones listed, just under 85% were seen once. This specimen consisted of CD4+ or CD8+ T cells sorted from blood, obtained in a trial of the OX40 agonist ivuxolimab. The TCR sequence derives from an adult with an advanced solid tumor such as melanoma, head and neck, liver or kidney cancer. The gene calls are TRBV6-6 and TRBJ1-1; D unresolved. The DNA of the CDR3 is TGTGCCAGCAGTTCCCCGGACCGCACTGAAGCTTTCTTT. Its translation is CASSSPDRTEAFF.